Listed here are 10 T cell receptor beta chains from one sample, sequenced in a study of blood T cell repertoires in COVID-19. Profiling relied on immunoSEQ multiplex PCR, and the TCRdb table lists in-frame clones only, not all of them. The data show roughly 120,000 clones, with around 90% seen just once and less than 5% held by the top ten. The source material was peripheral blood. The receptors were gathered from a man in his fifties or sixties with COVID-19, enrolled during active disease.

This chain uses TRBV6-5 with TRBJ1-5; 8 positions match TRBD1. This CDR3 has 16 residues. Germline CDR1 MNHEY, CDR2 SVGAGI. Germline trimming cut 2 bases from V and 0 bases from J; bases unmatched to any gene: 3. Here the CDR3 DNA reads TGTGCCAGCAGTTACGACAGGGGCGGTAGCAATCAGCCCCAGCATTTT. It is translated as CASSYDRGGSNQPQHF.

The chain recombines TRBV18 with TRBJ1-5; weak D call: TRBD1 (6 bases). From germline, CDR1 is KGHSH and CDR2 LQKENI. Trimming pared 2 bases from V and 3 bases from J, leaving 11 bases between. The CDR3 is 15 residues long. In DNA form, the CDR3 reads TGTGCCAGCTCACCAGGGGGGGCGACCAATCAGCCCCAGCATTTT. It codes for CASSPGGATNQPQHF.

The chain couples TRBV9 to TRBJ2-1, with 12 nucleotides matching TRBD2. This CDR3 comprises 15 residues. The J segment lost 11 bases and the V segment lost 0 bases, leaving 6 bases of the junction unmatched. Germline CDR1 and CDR2: SGDLS and YYNGEE. As DNA, the CDR3 is TGTGCCAGCAGCGTAGAACTAGCGGGAGGTCCAAAGCAGTTCTTC. Amino acid sequence: CASSVELAGGPKQFF.

The genes are TRBV4-1 and TRBJ1-3, with 9 nucleotides matching TRBD1. With V trimmed by 3 bases and J by 4 bases, 7 bases remained unmatched. The CDR3 contains 16 residues. The V gene's germline CDR1 is MGHRA and CDR2 YSYEKL. CDR3: CASSHIPGTGGNTIYF. CDR3 bases: TGCGCCAGCAGCCATATTCCAGGGACAGGGGGAAACACCATATATTTT.

J is TRBJ1-1 and V is TRBV4-2; no clear D. Trimming took 0 bases from V and 1 from J, leaving 6 bases between them. Germline assignment: CDR1 LGHNA and CDR2 YNFKEQ. The CDR3 consists of 14 residues. The CDR3 nucleotides are TGTGCCAGCAGCCAAGAAGAGCGGAACACTGAAGCTTTCTTT. It yields the protein CASSQEERNTEAFF.

The chain joins TRBV4-1 to TRBJ2-7; 12 bases map to TRBD2. After removal of 4 bases from V and 6 bases from J, the junction contained 7 bases not matched to a gene. This CDR3 region has 15 residues. Germline CDR1 MGHRA, CDR2 YSYEKL. The CDR3 loop reads CASSPRLAGVSEQYF. The CDR3 nucleotides are TGCGCCAGCAGCCCTCGACTAGCGGGGGTTTCCGAGCAGTACTTC.

The rearrangement uses TRBV28 and TRBJ2-5, with TRBD1 identical over 8 bases. J lost 5 bases, V lost 7 bases, and 9 bases had no gene match. In germline, CDR1 is MDHEN, CDR2 SYDVKM. This CDR3 spans 14 amino acids. For the CDR3, the DNA is TGTGCCAGCATCAATACAGGGGGTCCGGAGACCCAGTACTTC. This gives the protein CASINTGGPETQYF.

The chain combines TRBV20-1 with TRBJ1-2; D ambiguous. CDR3 length equals 9 residues. The V end was cut by 8 bases, the J end by 7 bases, with 8 bases between. Germline V CDR1 and CDR2: DFQATT, SNEGSKA (reference sequence). The CDR3 spells CSTNSGYTF. CDR3 sequence (DNA): TGCAGTACTAACAGTGGCTACACCTTC.

This rearrangement joins TRBV7-2 to TRBJ1-3, with a weak D call TRBD1 (5 bases). This CDR3 is built from 16 residues. From germline, CDR1 is SGHTA and CDR2 FQGNSA. Trimming removed 5 bases at V and 1 base at J, with 15 bases between. This CDR3 reads CASSPDRSPSGNTIYF. In nucleotides, the CDR3 is TGTGCCAGCAGCCCCGACAGATCGCCTTCTGGAAACACCATATATTTT.

The chain joins TRBV19 to TRBJ1-6, with D uncertain. CDR1 is LNHDA and CDR2 is SQIVND in the germline V gene (reference sequence). The CDR3 consists of 16 residues. V was clipped by 1 base and J by 6 bases, with 13 bases between them. The CDR3 sequence is CASSIGGAMGNSPLHF. CDR3 bases: TGTGCCAGTAGTATAGGCGGCGCCATGGGTAATTCACCCCTCCACTTT.